This T cell receptor beta chain derives from a study of T cells in tuberculosis. Trimming took 6 bases from V and 2 from J; bases not matched to a gene: 5. Germline lookup yields CDR1 LNHDA and CDR2 SQIVND (reference sequence). The length of the CDR3 is 14 residues. Sequencing was performed with immunoSEQ multiplex PCR; in TCRdb, only in-frame clones are kept and a portion is missing. The repertoire holds tens of thousands of clones, around 90% seen once, with approximately 1.9% in the top ten. Cells were sorted from thawed PBMC rested overnight and stained with GMM-loaded CD1B tetramer, viability dye and anti-CD3. CD1B tetramers were loaded with Rhodococcus equi-derived C32 glucose monomycolate. CD14-expressing monocytes were removed from PBMC before cryopreservation and sorting. Each donor contributed roughly 100,000 sorted tetramer-negative cells.

This chain uses TRBV19 with TRBJ2-7; 9 positions agree with TRBD1. The receptor was isolated from an adult woman with latent tuberculosis. The sample comprised CD1b-GMM tetramer-negative cells sorted from PBMCs. CDR3 bases: TGTGCCAGTAGCCAGACAGGGGGGACCTACGAGCAGTACTTC. Translation: CASSQTGGTYEQYF.